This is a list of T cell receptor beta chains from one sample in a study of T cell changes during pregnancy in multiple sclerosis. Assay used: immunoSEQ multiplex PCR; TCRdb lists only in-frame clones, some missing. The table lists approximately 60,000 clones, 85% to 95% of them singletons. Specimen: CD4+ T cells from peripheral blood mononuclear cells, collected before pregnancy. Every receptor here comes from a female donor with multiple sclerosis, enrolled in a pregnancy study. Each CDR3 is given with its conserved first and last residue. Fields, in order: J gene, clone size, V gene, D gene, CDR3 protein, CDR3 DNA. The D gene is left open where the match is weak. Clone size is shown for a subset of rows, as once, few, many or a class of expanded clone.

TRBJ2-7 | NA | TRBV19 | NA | CASSHGRGYEQYF | TGTGCCAGTAGTCACGGTCGGGGGTACGAGCAGTACTTC
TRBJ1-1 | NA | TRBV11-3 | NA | CASSARGGQATEAFF | TGTGCCAGCAGCGCGAGGGGGGGGCAAGCGACTGAAGCTTTCTTT
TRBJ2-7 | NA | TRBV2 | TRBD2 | CANLRLAGSYEQYF | TGTGCCAATTTGAGACTAGCGGGATCCTACGAGCAGTACTTC
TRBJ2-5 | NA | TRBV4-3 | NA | CASSQDKGGSETQYF | TGCGCCAGCAGCCAAGATAAAGGGGGTTCAGAGACCCAGTACTTC
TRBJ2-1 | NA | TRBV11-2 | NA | CASSLVGGTTEQFF | TGTGCCAGCAGCTTAGTCGGCGGGACGACTGAGCAGTTCTTC
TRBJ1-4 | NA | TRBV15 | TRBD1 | CATSRGRTGNEKLFF | TGTGCCACCAGCAGAGGACGGACAGGGAATGAAAAACTGTTTTTT
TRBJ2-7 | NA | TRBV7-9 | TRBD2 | CASSLGGGRVHEQYF | TGTGCCAGCAGCTTAGGGGGCGGGAGGGTTCACGAGCAGTACTTC
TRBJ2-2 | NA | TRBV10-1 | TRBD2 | CASSSGAGELFF | TGCGCCAGCAGTAGCGGGGCCGGGGAGCTGTTTTTT
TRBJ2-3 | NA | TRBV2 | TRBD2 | CASSQTSGRGTDTQYF | TGTGCCAGCAGCCAGACTAGCGGGAGAGGTACAGATACGCAGTATTTT
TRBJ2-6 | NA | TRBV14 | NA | CASSTFSLSGANVLTF | TGTGCCAGCAGCACTTTTTCCCTCTCTGGGGCCAACGTCCTGACTTTC
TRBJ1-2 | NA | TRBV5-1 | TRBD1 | CASRQGESKNYGYTF | TGCGCCAGCAGACAGGGGGAGAGTAAAAACTATGGCTACACCTTC
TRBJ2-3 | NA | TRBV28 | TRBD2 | CASSVLGRTGTSGTTDTQYF | TGTGCCAGCAGTGTCCTAGGGAGGACAGGAACTAGCGGGACCACAGATACGCAGTATTTT
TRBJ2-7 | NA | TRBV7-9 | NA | CASSLSGGREQYF | TGTGCCAGCAGCCTCTCAGGGGGGCGCGAGCAGTACTTC
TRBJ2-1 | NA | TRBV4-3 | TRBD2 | CASSQRTRHNEQFF | TGCGCCAGCAGCCAAAGGACTAGGCACAATGAGCAGTTCTTC
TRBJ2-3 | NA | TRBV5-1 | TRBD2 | CASSLVGGRASDTQYF | TGCGCCAGCAGCTTGGTCGGCGGGAGGGCCTCAGATACGCAGTATTTT
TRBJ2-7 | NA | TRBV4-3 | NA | CASSQDNWSAGYEQYF | TGCGCCAGCAGCCAAGATAATTGGTCCGCCGGGTACGAGCAGTACTTC
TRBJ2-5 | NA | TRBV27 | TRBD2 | CASAPSGRVQETQYF | TGTGCCAGCGCTCCTAGCGGGAGAGTCCAAGAGACCCAGTACTTC
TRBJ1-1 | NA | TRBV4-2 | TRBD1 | CASSQGQGLGRKTEAFF | TGTGCCAGCAGCCAAGGACAGGGTCTGGGTAGGAAGACTGAAGCTTTCTTT
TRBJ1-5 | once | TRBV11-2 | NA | CASSPGLVGNQPQHF | TGTGCCAGCAGCCCGGGGTTAGTCGGGAATCAGCCCCAGCATTTT
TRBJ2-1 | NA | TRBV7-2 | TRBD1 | CASSPTGGSYNEQFF | TGTGCCAGCAGCCCCACAGGGGGCTCGTACAATGAGCAGTTCTTC
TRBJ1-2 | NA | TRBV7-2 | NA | CASSLGKVQDTSYGYTF | TGTGCCAGCAGCTTAGGGAAGGTACAGGACACCTCTTATGGCTACACCTTC
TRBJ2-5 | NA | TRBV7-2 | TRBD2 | CASRESGSGETQYF | TGTGCCAGCAGGGAAAGCGGGAGCGGAGAGACCCAGTACTTC
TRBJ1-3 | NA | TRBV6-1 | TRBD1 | CASGTGGSGNTIYF | TGTGCCAGCGGTACAGGGGGATCTGGAAACACCATATATTTT
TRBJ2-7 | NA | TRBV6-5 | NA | CASRRQAAYEQYF | TGTGCCAGCAGACGACAGGCCGCCTACGAGCAGTACTTC
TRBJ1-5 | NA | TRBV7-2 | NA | CASSLGGGTGQPQHF | TGTGCCAGCAGCTTAGGGGGGGGGACGGGGCAGCCCCAGCATTTT
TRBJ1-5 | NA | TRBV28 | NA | CASSWTASNQPQHF | TGTGCCAGCAGTTGGACAGCTAGCAATCAGCCCCAGCATTTT
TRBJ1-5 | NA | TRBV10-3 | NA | CAIRGGLESNQPQHF | TGTGCCATCAGGGGGGGACTTGAAAGCAATCAGCCCCAGCATTTT
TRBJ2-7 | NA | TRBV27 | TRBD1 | CASSPGQGIVYEQYF | TGTGCCAGCAGTCCCGGACAGGGGATCGTGTACGAGCAGTACTTC
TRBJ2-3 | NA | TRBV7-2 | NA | CASSLTAGASTDTQYF | TGTGCCAGCAGCTTAACGGCGGGGGCTAGCACAGATACGCAGTATTTT
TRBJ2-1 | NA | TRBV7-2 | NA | CASSPHITGGNEQFF | TGTGCCAGCAGCCCCCACATTACAGGTGGGAATGAGCAGTTCTTC
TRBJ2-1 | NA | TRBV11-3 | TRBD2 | CASSPSGLAHNEQFF | TGTGCCAGCAGCCCCTCCGGACTAGCTCACAATGAGCAGTTCTTC
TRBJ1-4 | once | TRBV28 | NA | CASSLGGEKLFF | TGTGCCAGCAGTTTAGGGGGCGAAAAACTGTTTTTT
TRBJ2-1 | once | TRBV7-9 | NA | CASSPRSQEQFF | TGTGCCAGCAGCCCCCGTTCGCAGGAGCAGTTCTTC
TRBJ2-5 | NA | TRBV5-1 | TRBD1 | CASSLAGQGGQETQYF | TGCGCCAGCAGCTTAGCAGGACAGGGGGGCCAAGAGACCCAGTACTTC
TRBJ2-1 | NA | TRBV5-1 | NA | CASSLRQGEGNEQFF | TGCGCCAGCAGCTTGAGGCAGGGCGAAGGTAATGAGCAGTTCTTC
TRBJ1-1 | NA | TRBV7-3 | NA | CASSHGQNTEAFF | TGTGCCAGCAGCCATGGACAGAACACTGAAGCTTTCTTT
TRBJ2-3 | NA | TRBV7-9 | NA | CASSLFSTGSGGSTDTQYF | TGTGCCAGCAGCTTATTTAGTACAGGGTCGGGCGGTAGCACAGATACGCAGTATTTT
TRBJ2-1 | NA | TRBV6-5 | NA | CASRLTEYNEQFF | TGTGCCAGCAGACTCACAGAGTACAATGAGCAGTTCTTC
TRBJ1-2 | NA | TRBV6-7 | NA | CASSYSGSGQVIGGYTF | TGTGCCAGCAGTTACTCGGGATCGGGACAAGTAATTGGTGGCTACACCTTC
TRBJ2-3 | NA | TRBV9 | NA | CASSVAGDGWADTQYF | TGTGCCAGCAGCGTAGCGGGGGACGGGTGGGCAGATACGCAGTATTTT
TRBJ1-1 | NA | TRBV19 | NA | CASSIGNSEAFF | TGTGCCAGTAGTATAGGAAACAGTGAAGCTTTCTTT